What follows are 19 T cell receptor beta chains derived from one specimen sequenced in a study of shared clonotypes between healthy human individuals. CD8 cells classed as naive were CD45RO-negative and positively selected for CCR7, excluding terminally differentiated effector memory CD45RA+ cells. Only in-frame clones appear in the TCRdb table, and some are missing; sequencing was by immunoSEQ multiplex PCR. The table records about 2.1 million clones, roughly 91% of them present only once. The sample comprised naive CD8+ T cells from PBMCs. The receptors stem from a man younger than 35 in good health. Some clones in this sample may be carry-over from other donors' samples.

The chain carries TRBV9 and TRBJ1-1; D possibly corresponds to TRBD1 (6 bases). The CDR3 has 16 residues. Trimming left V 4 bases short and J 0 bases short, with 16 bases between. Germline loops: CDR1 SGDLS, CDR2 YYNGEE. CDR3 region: CASSHDPGQLNTEAFF. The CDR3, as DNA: TGTGCCAGCAGCCACGATCCGGGACAATTGAACACTGAAGCTTTCTTT.

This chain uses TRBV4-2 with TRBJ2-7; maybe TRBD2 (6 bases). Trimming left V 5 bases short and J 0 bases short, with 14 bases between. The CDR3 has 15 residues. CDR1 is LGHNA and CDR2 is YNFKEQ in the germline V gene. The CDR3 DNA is TGTGCCAGCAGCGTGCTACTAGCTCACTCCTACGAGCAGTACTTC. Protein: CASSVLLAHSYEQYF.

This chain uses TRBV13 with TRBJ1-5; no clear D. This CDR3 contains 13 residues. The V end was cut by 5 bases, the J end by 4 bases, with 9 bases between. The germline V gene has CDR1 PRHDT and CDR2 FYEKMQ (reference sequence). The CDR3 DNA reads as TGTGCCAGCAGCATTCGACGGAATCAGCCCCAGCATTTT. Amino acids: CASSIRRNQPQHF.

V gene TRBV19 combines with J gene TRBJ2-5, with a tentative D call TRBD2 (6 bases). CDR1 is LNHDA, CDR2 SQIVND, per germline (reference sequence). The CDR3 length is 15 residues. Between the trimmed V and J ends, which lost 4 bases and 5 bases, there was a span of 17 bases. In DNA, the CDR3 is TGTGCCAGTAGTAGGGAGGATCTGGGATCTGAGACCCAGTACTTC. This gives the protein CASSREDLGSETQYF.

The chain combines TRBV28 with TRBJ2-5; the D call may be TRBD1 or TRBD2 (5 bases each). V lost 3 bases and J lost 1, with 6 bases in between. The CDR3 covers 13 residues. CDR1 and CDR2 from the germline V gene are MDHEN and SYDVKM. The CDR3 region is CASSFGAQETQYF. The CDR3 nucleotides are TGTGCCAGCAGTTTCGGGGCCCAAGAGACCCAGTACTTC.

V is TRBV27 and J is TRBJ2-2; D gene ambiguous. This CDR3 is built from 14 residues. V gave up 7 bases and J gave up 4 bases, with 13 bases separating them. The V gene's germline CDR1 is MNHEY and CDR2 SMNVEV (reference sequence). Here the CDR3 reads CASTLLRGTGELFF. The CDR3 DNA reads TGTGCCAGCACCTTACTTCGTGGCACCGGGGAGCTGTTTTTT.

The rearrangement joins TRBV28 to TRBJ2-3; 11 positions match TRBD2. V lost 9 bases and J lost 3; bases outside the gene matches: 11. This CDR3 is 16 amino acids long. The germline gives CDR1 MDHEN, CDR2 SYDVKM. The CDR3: CASSSLTSGDTDTQYF. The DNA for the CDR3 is TGTGCCAGTTCATCCCTGACTAGCGGGGATACAGATACGCAGTATTTT.

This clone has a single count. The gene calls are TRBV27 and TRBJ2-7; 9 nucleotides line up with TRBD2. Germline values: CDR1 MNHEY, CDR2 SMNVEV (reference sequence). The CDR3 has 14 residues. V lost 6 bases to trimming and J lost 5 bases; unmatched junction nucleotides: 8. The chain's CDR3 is CASSNSGRANEQYF. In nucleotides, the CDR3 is TGTGCCAGCAGCAATAGCGGGAGAGCCAACGAGCAGTACTTC.

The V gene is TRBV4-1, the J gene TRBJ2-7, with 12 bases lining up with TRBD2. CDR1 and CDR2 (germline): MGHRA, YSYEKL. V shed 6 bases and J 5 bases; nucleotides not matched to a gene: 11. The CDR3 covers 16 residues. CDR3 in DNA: TGCGCCAGCAGTCTAGCGGGAGGGCTGAGAGTCGACGAGCAGTACTTC. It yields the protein CASSLAGGLRVDEQYF.

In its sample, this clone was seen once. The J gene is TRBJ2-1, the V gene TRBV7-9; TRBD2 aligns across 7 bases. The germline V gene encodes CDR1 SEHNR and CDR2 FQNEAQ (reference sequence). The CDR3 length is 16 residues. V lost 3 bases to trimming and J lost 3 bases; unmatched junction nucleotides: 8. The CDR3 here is CASSFSWVAGYNEQFF. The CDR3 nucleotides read TGTGCCAGCAGCTTTTCGTGGGTAGCGGGCTACAATGAGCAGTTCTTC.

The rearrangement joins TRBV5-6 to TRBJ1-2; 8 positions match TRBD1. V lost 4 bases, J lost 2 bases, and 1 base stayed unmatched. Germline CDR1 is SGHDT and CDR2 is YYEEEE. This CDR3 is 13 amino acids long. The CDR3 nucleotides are TGTGCCAGCAGCGACAGGGGCAACTATGGCTACACCTTC. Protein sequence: CASSDRGNYGYTF.

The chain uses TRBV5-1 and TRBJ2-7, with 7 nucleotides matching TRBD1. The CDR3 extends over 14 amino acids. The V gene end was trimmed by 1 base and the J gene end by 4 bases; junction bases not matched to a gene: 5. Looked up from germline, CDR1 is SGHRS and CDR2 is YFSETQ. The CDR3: CASSLTGVFYEQYF. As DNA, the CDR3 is TGCGCCAGCAGCTTGACAGGGGTTTTTTACGAGCAGTACTTC.

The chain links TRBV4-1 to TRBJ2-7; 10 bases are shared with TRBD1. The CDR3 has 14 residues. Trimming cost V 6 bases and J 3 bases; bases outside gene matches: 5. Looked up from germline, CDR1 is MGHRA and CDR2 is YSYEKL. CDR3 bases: TGCGCCAGCAGTCGCGGGACAGGGGTCTACGAGCAGTACTTC. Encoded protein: CASSRGTGVYEQYF.

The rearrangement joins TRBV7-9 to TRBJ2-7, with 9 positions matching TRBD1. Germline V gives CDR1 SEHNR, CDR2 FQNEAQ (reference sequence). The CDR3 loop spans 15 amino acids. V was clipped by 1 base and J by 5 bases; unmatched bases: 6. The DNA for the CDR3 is TGTGCCAGCAGCTTAGGCCGGGACAGGGTACACGAGCAGTACTTC. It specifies CASSLGRDRVHEQYF.

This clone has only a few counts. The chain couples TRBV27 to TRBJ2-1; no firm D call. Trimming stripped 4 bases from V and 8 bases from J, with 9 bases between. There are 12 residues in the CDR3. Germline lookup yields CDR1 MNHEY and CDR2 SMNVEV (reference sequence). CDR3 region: CASSSSTYEQFF. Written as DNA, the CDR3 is TGTGCCAGCAGTTCCTCGACCTATGAGCAGTTCTTC.

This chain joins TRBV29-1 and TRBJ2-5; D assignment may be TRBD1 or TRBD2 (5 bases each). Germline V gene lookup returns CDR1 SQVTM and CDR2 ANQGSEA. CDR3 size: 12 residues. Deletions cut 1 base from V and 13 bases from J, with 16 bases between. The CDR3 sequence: CSVEVPRGVPYF. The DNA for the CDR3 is TGCAGCGTTGAAGTCCCGAGAGGGGTGCCGTACTTC.

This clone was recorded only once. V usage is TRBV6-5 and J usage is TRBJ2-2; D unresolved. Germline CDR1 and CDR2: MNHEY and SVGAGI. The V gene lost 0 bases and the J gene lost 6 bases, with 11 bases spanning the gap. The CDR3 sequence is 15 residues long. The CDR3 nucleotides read TGTGCCAGCAGTTACTCCTATAATCAGGCCGGGGAGCTGTTTTTT. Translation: CASSYSYNQAGELFF.

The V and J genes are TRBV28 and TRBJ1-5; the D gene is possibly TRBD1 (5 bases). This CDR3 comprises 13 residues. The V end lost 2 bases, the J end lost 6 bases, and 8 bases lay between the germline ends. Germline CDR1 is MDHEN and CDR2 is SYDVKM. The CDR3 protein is CASSLGGFQPQHF. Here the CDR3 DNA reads TGTGCCAGCAGTTTAGGGGGTTTTCAGCCCCAGCATTTT.

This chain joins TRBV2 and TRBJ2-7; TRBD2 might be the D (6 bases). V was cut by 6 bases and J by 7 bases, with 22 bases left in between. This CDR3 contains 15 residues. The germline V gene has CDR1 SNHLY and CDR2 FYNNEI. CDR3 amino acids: CASRHGGVMPWEQYF. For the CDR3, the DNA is TGTGCCAGCAGACATGGCGGGGTAATGCCTTGGGAGCAGTACTTC. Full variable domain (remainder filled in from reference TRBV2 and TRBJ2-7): EPEVTQTPSHQVTQMGQEVILRCVPISNHLYFYWYRQILGQKVEFLVSFYNNEISEKSEIFDDQFSVERPDGSNFTLKIRSTKLEDSAMYFCASRHGGVMPWEQYFGPGTRLTVT.